This TCR beta chain was found in a study of T cell responses to AZD1222 COVID-19 vaccine. This CDR3 has 12 amino acids. Germline V gives CDR1 SEHNR, CDR2 FQNEAQ (reference sequence). The ends were cut back, 1 base at V and 9 bases at J, with 10 bases in the middle. Findings and caveats of the study: AZD1222 recipients seropositive at baseline numbered only five to seven. Donors skewed white British and female; clonal diversity was possibly underestimated. The repertoires were collected only after the peak T cell response. In the spike-specific TCR repertoire, nearly half reportedly target unmutated variant regions.

Clones were read by immunoSEQ multiplex PCR, and TCRdb kept only the in-frame ones, dropping some. The sample includes 80,000 to 90,000 clones, 88% seen only once; the top ten take around 5.1%. As regards this clone: Its antigen is unknown.

Sequencing used peripheral blood, obtained on day 0 of MenACWY control vaccination. The chain joins TRBV7-9 to TRBJ2-7; D unresolved. The TCR was taken from an adult in good health. The CDR3 DNA reads TGTGCCAGCAGCTTAGAGTTGGCAGGGCAGTACTTC. Its protein product is CASSLELAGQYF.